This T cell receptor (beta chain) was captured in a study of regulatory T cells in long-lasting Graves disease. Specified time point: persistent/refractory GD, antithyroid drugs over 5 years with positive TRAb. The TCR library was made from RNA that had been extracted from PBMCs in TRIzol. Trimming shortened V by 6 bases and J by 0 bases, and 17 bases separated the two germline ends. The CDR3 is 17 residues long. Of note for this clonotype: Being one base from a much bigger clone, this may be a read error. Here the CDR3 omits its conserved ending phenylalanine or tryptophan, so a read error is the likely source.

To make TCR beta libraries, researchers used iRepertoire HTBI primers and Arm-PCR of CDR3 regions. MiXCR was run by TCRdb on the multiplex PCR reads, yielding one entry per CDR3 protein. The sample lists about 430,000 distinct CDR3 sequences; 21% were seen once. The specimen was peripheral blood mononuclear cells (PBMCs), collected when the disease was refractory, from a patient treated with antithyroid drugs. The chain carries TRBV12-3 or TRBV12-4 and TRBJ2-2, with a weak D call TRBD2 (6 bases). This sequence originates from a female donor with Graves disease. The CDR3 DNA reads as TGTGCCAGCAGGATCGGACTACCGACCGCGAACACCGGGGAGCTGTTTCTT. Translating it yields CASRIGLPTANTGELFL.